This T cell receptor (beta chain) was recovered during a study of breast tumors, draining lymph nodes, adjacent tissues. V was cut by 0 bases and J by 3 bases, with 6 bases left in between. This CDR3 has 14 residues. Germline CDR1 and CDR2: SGHRS and YFSETQ. Samples came from axillary lymph nodes draining the breast cancer. TCRdb called the multiplex PCR reads again in MiXCR, with one record for every CDR3 protein. The sample shows some 140,000 distinct CDR3 sequences, 20% to 25% of them seen only once. This clonotype occurred a few times. Its specificity is not known. Notes on the study in general: Tumors had less TCR diversity than lymph nodes, more than nontumor tissue. Findings are consistent with lymph node origin and intratumoral expansion of most tumor T cells.

The chain recombines TRBV5-1 with TRBJ2-2; tentatively, D is TRBD2 (6 bases). The sequencing sample was made of axillary lymph node tissue. This sequence originates from a female donor with breast cancer. Some clones in this sample may be carry-over from other donors' samples. CDR3 in DNA: TGCGCCAGCAGCTTGGGACTAGACACCGGGGAGCTGTTTTTT. This encodes CASSLGLDTGELFF. Filled out from reference TRBV5-1 and TRBJ2-2, the complete variable domain reads KAGVTQTPRYLIKTRGQQVTLSCSPISGHRSVSWYQQTPGQGLQFLFEYFSETQRNKGNFPGRFSGRQFSNSRSEMNVSTLELGDSALYLCASSLGLDTGELFFGEGSRLTVL.